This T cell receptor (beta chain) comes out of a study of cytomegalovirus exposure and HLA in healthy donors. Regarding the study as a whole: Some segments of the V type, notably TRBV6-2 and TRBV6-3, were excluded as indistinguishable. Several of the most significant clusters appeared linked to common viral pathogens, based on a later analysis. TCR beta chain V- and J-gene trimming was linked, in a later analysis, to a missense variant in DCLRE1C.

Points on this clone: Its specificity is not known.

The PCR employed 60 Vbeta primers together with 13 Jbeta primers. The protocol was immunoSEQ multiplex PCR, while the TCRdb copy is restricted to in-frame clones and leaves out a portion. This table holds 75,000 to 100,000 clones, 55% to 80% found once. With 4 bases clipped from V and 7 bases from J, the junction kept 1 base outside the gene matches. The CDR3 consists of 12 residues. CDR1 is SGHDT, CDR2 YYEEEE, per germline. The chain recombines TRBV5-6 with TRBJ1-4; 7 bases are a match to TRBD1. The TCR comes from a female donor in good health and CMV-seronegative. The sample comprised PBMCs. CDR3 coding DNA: TGTGCCAGCAGCCGACAGGGTGAAAAACTGTTTTTT. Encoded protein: CASSRQGEKLFF.